The 2 T cell receptor gamma chains below were found in one sample sequenced in a study of gamma delta lymphoproliferative disorders and STAT genes. The receptor sequences were amplified from genomic DNA of peripheral blood mononuclear cells. TCRdb called clones from the multiplex PCR reads again using CATT. Of approximately 1,200 gamma-chain clones listed, about 10% are singletons. Sample: blood. The receptors originated from a human donor with gamma-delta T-cell large granular lymphocyte leukemia.

Within the sample, this clone is medium-sized. The chain links TRGV10 to TRGJ1 or TRGJ2. TRGV10 is treated as an ORF (open reading frame) with a function not yet certain. V gave up 8 bases and J gave up 1 base; unmatched junction bases: 6. CDR3 length equals 13 residues. The CDR3 nucleotides are TGTGCTGCGTGGCAAATCAATTATTATAAGAAACTCTTT. This translates into CAAWQINYYKKLF.

This clone came up a few times. The chain joins TRGV4 to TRGJ1 or TRGJ2. J gave up 11 bases and V 6 bases, and 10 bases lay outside the gene matches. The germline gives CDR1 EGSTGY, CDR2 YDSYTSSV. The CDR3 runs 11 residues. The CDR3 loop is CATWFAGEKLF. DNA of the CDR3: TGTGCCACCTGGTTCGCTGGGGAGAAACTCTTT.